The present T cell receptor (beta chain) was sequenced within a study of T-cell reconstitution after alpha-beta-depleted transplantation in children. This clonotype has more than one count but fewer than ten. Its antigen is currently unknown. Per germline, CDR1 MDHEN and CDR2 SYDVKM. V shed 7 bases and J 2 bases; nucleotides not matched to a gene: 9. The CDR3 spans 15 residues. Regarding the study as a whole: Some patients' high day-60 TCRbeta diversity was attributed to recipient cells surviving conditioning. Several hundred graft clones that had expanded were reportedly the source of alpha-beta T cells about two months after transplant. The main origin of T-cell counts and diversity one year after transplant was newly produced T cells.

Library preparation (for TCRbeta) was performed with unique molecular identifiers. Using its own MiXCR run on the PCR reads, TCRdb lists one record per CDR3 protein. The data show some 600,000 distinct CDR3 sequences, 13% seen once. The TCR originated in a male patient aged 5 to 17 who had a stem cell transplant for acute myeloid leukemia, so the T cells may come from the graft donor. J is TRBJ2-7 and V is TRBV28, with 9 nucleotides matching TRBD2. The specimen was PBMCs, mostly from graft donor cells, collected 360 days after TCRalphabeta/CD19-depleted stem cell transplant. The CDR3 loop is CASTFPLAGTYEQYF. As DNA, the CDR3 is TGTGCCAGCACTTTCCCCCTAGCGGGAACCTACGAGCAGTACTTC.